This T cell receptor (beta chain) was documented in a study of response to subunit inactivated influenza vaccine. Points from the study as a whole: Few additional T cells are recruited per seasonal influenza vaccination, authors suggested.

As regards this clonotype: Its antigen is not identified.

The germline V gene has CDR1 GTSNPN and CDR2 SVGIG (reference sequence). Trimming removed 0 bases from V and 5 bases from J; junction bases left unmatched: 6. The CDR3 contains 15 residues. TCRdb recomputed calls from the RT-PCR reads with MiXCR, one row per CDR3 protein. The sample lists roughly 670,000 distinct CDR3 sequences, about 15% occurring once. The source is a man aged 50 to 59 who received an inactivated influenza vaccine. This chain links TRBV30 with TRBJ2-1; 8 positions match TRBD2. Sequenced here: PBMCs from blood, sampled 14 to 15 days before vaccination. The CDR3 nucleotides read TGTGCCTGGAGTGTATTATTAGCGGGAAACAATGAGCAGTTCTTC. Translated: CAWSVLLAGNNEQFF. Based on the CDR3 plus reference TRBV30 and TRBJ2-1, the full variable domain is SQTIHQWPATLVQPVGSPLSLECTVEGTSNPNLYWYRQAAGRGLQLLFYSVGIGQISSEVPQNLSASRPQDRQFILSSKKLLLSDSGFYLCAWSVLLAGNNEQFFGPGTRLTVL.